This TCR beta chain was found in a study of monozygotic twins with inflammatory bowel disease. There were 3500 ng of total RNA used for each TCR library. With the 5' RACE reads reprocessed, TCRdb shows one record per CDR3 protein and no DNA. The sample includes around 380,000 distinct CDR3 sequences. Sequences were obtained from blood. This receptor was identified in a human donor with ulcerative colitis or Crohn's disease, or a healthy co-twin of an affected twin (not recorded which).

CDR3 residues: CSVAGQGYTDTQYF. The rearrangement links TRBV29-1 to TRBJ2-3; TCRdb proposes TRBD1, but this gene call is untestable without DNA. The germline V gene has CDR1 SQVTM and CDR2 ANQGSEA. CDR3 length equals 14 residues.